Below are 13 T cell receptor beta chains sequenced from a single sample in a study of patients and donors after allogeneic stem cell transplantation. TCRdb fed the RT-PCR reads into MiXCR, producing one record per CDR3 protein. The sample shows hundreds of thousands of distinct CDR3 sequences, about 14% of them seen only once. Sequencing was performed on blood, either unsorted or a sorted T cell fraction (not recorded which). The receptors derive from a human donor who was either an allogeneic HSCT recipient or a stem cell or donor lymphocyte infusion donor (not recorded which). It is not recorded whose cells these are; they may come from a transplant donor.

Only a few counts were recorded for this clonotype. The V gene is TRBV7-2, the J gene TRBJ2-1, with 13 bases fitting TRBD2. V shed 5 bases and J 7 bases; nucleotides not matched to a gene: 8. Germline V gene lookup returns CDR1 SGHTA and CDR2 FQGNSA. This CDR3 has 16 residues. In DNA form, the CDR3 reads TGTGCCAGCAGCGCAGGACCGGGACTAGCGGGGAATGAGCAGTTCTTC. It yields the protein CASSAGPGLAGNEQFF. The full variable domain, with the rest looked up from reference TRBV7-2 and TRBJ2-1, is GAGVSQSPSNKVTEKGKDVELRCDPISGHTALYWYRQSLGQGLEFLIYFQGNSAPDKSGLPSDRFSAERTGGSVSTLTIQRTQQEDSAVYLCASSAGPGLAGNEQFFGPGTRLTVL.

CDR3 coding DNA: TGTGCCAGCAGCTTCGGGACTTTACCAGAAGAGACCCAGTACTTC. It yields the protein CASSFGTLPEETQYF. The chain couples TRBV5-8 to TRBJ2-5; the D gene is possibly TRBD2 (6 bases). Trimming pared 2 bases from V and 3 bases from J, leaving 14 bases between. CDR1 and CDR2 from the germline V gene are SGHTS and YDEGEE. The CDR3 totals 15 residues.

This clonotype was picked up many times. J is TRBJ2-5 and V is TRBV5-1; D ambiguous. This CDR3 is 14 amino acids long. In germline, CDR1 is SGHRS, CDR2 YFSETQ. The V end lost 0 bases, the J end lost 1 base, and 7 bases lay between the germline ends. CDR3 residues: CASSLGGPQETQYF. CDR3 DNA sequence: TGCGCCAGCAGCTTGGGGGGTCCCCAAGAGACCCAGTACTTC.

V gene TRBV4-1 combines with J gene TRBJ1-2; D is uncertain. Germline-derived CDR1 and CDR2 are MGHRA and YSYEKL. This CDR3 contains 15 residues. The V end was cut by 1 base, the J end by 4 bases, with 13 bases between. CDR3: CASSQGWGEGYGYTF. The CDR3 DNA is TGCGCCAGCAGCCAAGGATGGGGAGAGGGCTATGGCTACACCTTC.

The V and J genes are TRBV20-1 and TRBJ1-6; possibly TRBD1 for D (6 bases). V was pared by 1 base and J by 6 bases, with 16 bases between. The germline gives CDR1 DFQATT, CDR2 SNEGSKA (reference sequence). CDR3 length: 16 residues. CDR3 sequence: CSARGTGTTANSPLHF. The CDR3 nucleotides are TGCAGTGCTAGAGGAACAGGGACGACCGCTAATTCACCCCTCCACTTT.

This clonotype was observed many times. The chain couples TRBV12-3 or TRBV12-4 to TRBJ2-2, with no clear D. This CDR3 spans 14 amino acids. The V end lost 6 bases, the J end lost 1 base, and 9 bases lay between the germline ends. CDR3 coding DNA: TGTGCCAGCAGCCCCACCCTGAACACCGGGGAGCTGTTTTTT. Its translation: CASSPTLNTGELFF.

This clonotype showed up many times. The chain recombines TRBV30 with TRBJ2-1; D unclear. The CDR3 consists of 13 residues. V was cut by 5 bases and J by 3 bases, with 11 bases left in between. The germline CDR1 and CDR2 sequences are GTSNPN and SVGIG (reference sequence). The DNA of the CDR3 is TGTGCCTGGGCCCCCTCAGACTACAATGAGCAGTTCTTC. It encodes CAWAPSDYNEQFF. Full variable domain (missing parts from reference TRBV30 and TRBJ2-1): SQTIHQWPATLVQPVGSPLSLECTVEGTSNPNLYWYRQAAGRGLQLLFYSVGIGQISSEVPQNLSASRPQDRQFILSSKKLLLSDSGFYLCAWAPSDYNEQFFGPGTRLTVL.

The rearrangement links TRBV4-2 to TRBJ1-4; D unresolved. V was shortened by 10 bases and J by 14 bases, with 17 bases between the two germline ends. This CDR3 has 11 amino acids. CDR1 is LGHNA, CDR2 YNFKEQ, per germline. Here the CDR3 DNA reads TGTGCCACTAACCGGGAGGGCCGGCTGTTTTTT. Translation: CATNREGRLFF.

The CDR3 sequence is CASSFEGSGNTIYF. CDR3 nucleotide sequence: TGTGCCAGCAGTTTTGAAGGCTCTGGAAACACCATATATTTT. The V call is TRBV11-2, the J call TRBJ1-3; unclear D gene. Germline V gene lookup returns CDR1 SGHAT and CDR2 FQNNGV. Trimming removed 6 bases at V and 0 bases at J, with 9 bases between. This CDR3 region has 14 residues.

CDR3 loop: CASSPPRTGGYNEQFF. In DNA, the CDR3 is TGTGCCAGCAGCCCCCCTCGGACAGGAGGTTACAATGAGCAGTTCTTC. V usage is TRBV12-3 or TRBV12-4 and J usage is TRBJ2-1; 7 positions agree with TRBD1. The junction had 12 bases not matched to a gene; V was cut back by 6 bases and J by 4 bases. CDR3 length equals 16 residues.

J is TRBJ2-7 and V is TRBV29-1; D unclear. Trimming took 7 bases from V and 2 from J, leaving 12 bases between them. Germline V CDR1 and CDR2: SQVTM, ANQGSEA. The CDR3 loop spans 12 amino acids. The CDR3, as DNA: TGCAGCGCTAGAGGAAGGGCCTACGAGCAGTACTTC. Translation: CSARGRAYEQYF.

The V gene is TRBV11-2, the J gene TRBJ2-2, with 11 bases aligning to TRBD2. This CDR3 comprises 15 residues. Germline V gene sequence: CDR1 SGHAT, CDR2 FQNNGV. Losses at the gene ends were 6 bases for V and 4 bases for J; bases not matched to a gene: 4. In nucleotides, the CDR3 is TGTGCCAGCAGAATAGCGGGGGGGGTCACCGGGGAGCTGTTTTTT. Translating it yields CASRIAGGVTGELFF.

V usage is TRBV12-3 or TRBV12-4 and J usage is TRBJ2-1; TRBD1 matches 10 bases. V lost 6 bases to trimming and J lost 7 bases; unmatched junction nucleotides: 12. There are 16 residues in the CDR3. CDR3 sequence (DNA): TGTGCCAGCAGCCGGAGACAGGGGGCTACGAGAAATGAGCAGTTCTTC. It codes for CASSRRQGATRNEQFF.